This TCR beta chain was sequenced in a study of preoperative IRX-2 immunotherapy in early breast cancer. The data were produced by immunoSEQ multiplex PCR, yet TCRdb's version contains in-frame clones alone and is incomplete. The sample includes about 98,000 clones, just over 85% seen only once; the top ten take roughly 1.9%. Treatment reported: preoperative locoregional IRX-2 cytokine immunotherapy. This phase Ib study tested locoregional IRX-2 cytokine immunotherapy given before surgery. CDR3 length: 14 amino acids. V was trimmed by 10 bases and J by 5 bases, leaving 21 bases between them. The V gene's germline CDR1 is MDHEN and CDR2 SYDVKM.

The sequences come from tumor tissue, collected after IRX-2 immunotherapy. The receptor's source is a human donor with breast cancer. This rearrangement joins TRBV28 to TRBJ2-7; D not resolved. The CDR3 coding sequence is TGTGCCACCTTAGAGGCCTCATTAGCCCACGAGCAGTACTTC. Protein sequence: CATLEASLAHEQYF. The variable domain in full, completed from reference TRBV28 and TRBJ2-7, reads DVKVTQSSRYLVKRTGEKVFLECVQDMDHENMFWYRQDPGLGLRLIYFSYDVKMKEKGDIPEGYSVSREKKERFSLILESASTNQTSMYLCATLEASLAHEQYFGPGTRLTVT.